This is a list of T cell receptor beta chains from one sample in a study of blood T cell repertoires in COVID-19. Method: immunoSEQ multiplex PCR; TCRdb's copy keeps in-frame clones and lacks some. There are around 130,000 clones in the sample; 65% to 90% occur only once, and roughly 2.3% lies in the top ten. The material sequenced was PBMCs or T cells enriched from blood (not recorded which). These TCRs come from a woman in her forties or fifties who had recovered from COVID-19. Both conserved end residues are part of each CDR3. D genes are given only for firm matches. Expanded clones get a size class; other rows say once, few or many, or leave the size out.

v_call,j_call,d_call,clone_size,cdr3_aa,cdr3_nt
TRBV24-1,TRBJ2-7,-,-,CATSDLNPSSYEQYF,TGTGCCACCAGTGATTTAAACCCTAGCTCCTACGAGCAGTACTTC
TRBV9,TRBJ2-3,TRBD2,-,CASSGGLAGTRTDTQYF,TGTGCCAGCAGCGGGGGACTAGCGGGGACGCGCACAGATACGCAGTATTTT
TRBV5-1,TRBJ2-3,-,-,CASSLHDTDTQYF,TGCGCCAGCAGCTTACACGACACAGATACGCAGTATTTT
TRBV27,TRBJ1-1,-,-,CASSLGQNTEAFF,TGTGCCAGCAGTTTAGGGCAGAACACTGAAGCTTTCTTT
TRBV5-8,TRBJ1-1,-,-,CASSLGPNTEAFF,TGTGCCAGCAGCTTGGGGCCGAACACTGAAGCTTTCTTT
TRBV11-2,TRBJ1-3,-,few,CASSLGGGTNTIYF,TGTGCCAGCAGCTTAGGGGGGGGCACCAACACCATATATTTT
TRBV7-9,TRBJ2-1,-,-,CASSLASGVSYNEQFF,TGTGCCAGCAGCTTAGCATCCGGGGTTTCCTACAATGAGCAGTTCTTC
TRBV5-1,TRBJ2-4,-,-,CASSLRQEGIQYF,TGCGCCAGCAGCTTACGGCAAGAGGGCATTCAGTACTTC
TRBV5-1,TRBJ2-2,TRBD2,once,CASSPSGGNTGELFF,TGCGCCAGCAGCCCGTCGGGGGGTAACACCGGGGAGCTGTTTTTT
TRBV7-9,TRBJ1-2,-,-,CASSFPLDRQTNYGYTF,TGTGCCAGCAGCTTCCCCCTTGACAGACAGACTAACTATGGCTACACCTTC
TRBV4-1,TRBJ2-2,-,-,CASSRQTSLIYTGELFF,TGCGCCAGCAGCCGACAGACTAGTTTAATATACACCGGGGAGCTGTTTTTT
TRBV30,TRBJ2-7,TRBD1,-,CAWSSLGQVSYEQYF,TGTGCCTGGAGTTCCTTGGGACAGGTTTCTTACGAGCAGTACTTC
TRBV4-3,TRBJ2-6,TRBD1,-,CASSHYPPGTGGSGANVLTF,TGCGCCAGCAGCCATTACCCCCCTGGGACAGGGGGCTCTGGGGCCAACGTCCTGACTTTC
TRBV6-5,TRBJ1-2,-,-,CASRDNRERGYTF,TGTGCCAGCAGGGATAACAGGGAGCGGGGCTACACCTTC
TRBV10-3,TRBJ2-7,-,-,CAISEFGTGNYF,-
TRBV5-5,TRBJ1-4,-,-,CASSLGGSKLQKLFF,TGTGCCAGCAGCTTAGGCGGGAGTAAGCTGCAAAAACTGTTTTTT
TRBV18,TRBJ2-6,-,once,CASSPLLSSGANVLTF,TGTGCCAGCTCACCACTCCTAAGCTCTGGGGCCAACGTCCTGACTTTC